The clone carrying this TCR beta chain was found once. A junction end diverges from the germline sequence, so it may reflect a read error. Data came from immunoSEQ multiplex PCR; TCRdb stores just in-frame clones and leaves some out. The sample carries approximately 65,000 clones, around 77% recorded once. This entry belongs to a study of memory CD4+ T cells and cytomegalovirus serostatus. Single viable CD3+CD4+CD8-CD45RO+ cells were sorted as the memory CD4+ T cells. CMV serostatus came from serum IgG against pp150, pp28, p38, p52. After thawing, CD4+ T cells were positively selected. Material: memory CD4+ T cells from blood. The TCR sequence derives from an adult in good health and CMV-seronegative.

The CDR3 loop is CASSLEVTSGISF. CDR3 sequence (DNA): TGTGCCAGCAGCTTAGAGGTGACTAGCGGGATATCTTTT. V and J are TRBV7-2 and TRBJ2-3; 11 bases are shared with TRBD2. In germline, CDR1 is SGHTA, CDR2 FQGNSA. The CDR3 contains 13 residues.